This passage covers 15 T cell receptor beta chains from one sample sequenced in a study of blood T cell repertoires in COVID-19. The data were produced by immunoSEQ multiplex PCR, yet TCRdb's version contains in-frame clones alone and is incomplete. The sample consists of over 100,000 clones, 75% to 90% of them appearing once. Sample: peripheral blood. The receptors shown here come from a man aged 50 to 60 with active COVID-19.

V is TRBV11-2 and J is TRBJ1-2; 7 bases are a match to TRBD1. Germline assignment: CDR1 SGHAT and CDR2 FQNNGV. Trimming removed 4 bases from V and 9 bases from J; junction bases left unmatched: 11. This CDR3 is 14 amino acids long. This chain's CDR3 is CASSSGRGLVSYTF. CDR3 DNA sequence: TGTGCCAGCAGCTCCGGTAGGGGGCTAGTCAGCTACACCTTC.

V usage is TRBV18 and J usage is TRBJ2-5; TRBD2 aligns across 10 bases. Germline CDR1 and CDR2: KGHSH and LQKENI. The CDR3 totals 16 residues. V gave up 2 bases and J gave up 1 base; unmatched junction bases: 4. In DNA form, the CDR3 reads TGTGCCAGCTCACCAAGCATAGCGGGGGGCCAAGAGACCCAGTACTTC. It is translated as CASSPSIAGGQETQYF.

The chain employs TRBV6-5 and TRBJ2-2; tentative D call: TRBD1 (5 bases). CDR1 and CDR2 from the germline V gene are MNHEY and SVGAGI. CDR3 length: 16 residues. V was pared by 0 bases and J by 1 base, with 9 bases between. DNA for the CDR3: TGTGCCAGCAGTTACTCTAGGCAGGGGAACACCGGGGAGCTGTTTTTT. This gives the protein CASSYSRQGNTGELFF.

The chain recombines TRBV19 with TRBJ1-1, with D possibly matching TRBD1 (6 bases). The germline V and J ends were trimmed by 0 bases and 4 bases, with 6 bases remaining between them. Germline V lookup: CDR1 LNHDA, CDR2 SQIVND (reference sequence). The CDR3 totals 13 residues. CDR3 loop: CASSIEGGTEAFF. The CDR3 DNA follows: TGTGCCAGTAGTATAGAAGGGGGCACTGAAGCTTTCTTT.

The genes are TRBV6-5 and TRBJ2-7; D might be TRBD1 (6 bases). The CDR3 extends over 15 amino acids. Germline V gene sequence: CDR1 MNHEY, CDR2 SVGAGI. V was cut by 8 bases and J by 4 bases, with 21 bases left in between. The CDR3 DNA is TGTGCCAGCTCCCCAAAGAGGGCAGGGGAGTACGAGCAGTACTTC. Residues: CASSPKRAGEYEQYF.

The rearrangement joins TRBV12-5 to TRBJ1-6; the D gene is possibly TRBD1 (5 bases). Germline V CDR1 and CDR2: LGHNT, FRNRAP. V was trimmed by 7 bases and J by 7 bases, leaving 17 bases between them. CDR3 length equals 15 residues. The CDR3 nucleotides read TGTGCTAGTGCCCCGGAGGGCAGGGTGAATTCACCCCTCCACTTT. Its protein is CASAPEGRVNSPLHF.

The chain couples TRBV19 to TRBJ1-2; D remains ambiguous. CDR3 size: 15 residues. CDR1 and CDR2 (germline): LNHDA, SQIVND (reference sequence). V gave up 6 bases and J gave up 0 bases, with 14 bases separating them. CDR3 bases: TGTGCCAGTAGAGACCGAGGGTTAACTAACTATGGCTACACCTTC. Protein sequence: CASRDRGLTNYGYTF.

The gene calls are TRBV6-5 and TRBJ2-2; TRBD1 might be the D (6 bases). Between the trimmed V and J ends, which lost 4 bases and 4 bases, there was a span of 13 bases. This CDR3 contains 15 residues. In germline, CDR1 is MNHEY, CDR2 SVGAGI. DNA for the CDR3: TGTGCCAGCAGTTCGTGGGGGCGCGGCACCGGGGAGCTGTTTTTT. Amino acids: CASSSWGRGTGELFF.

The V gene is TRBV29-1, the J gene TRBJ2-5; maybe TRBD2 (7 bases). Per germline, CDR1 SQVTM and CDR2 ANQGSEA. The V and J ends lost 8 bases and 4 bases respectively, with 17 bases between them. The CDR3 is made up of 13 amino acids. In DNA form, the CDR3 reads TGCAGCACTAGAGGGGGGGTCAGAGAGACCCAGTACTTC. It codes for CSTRGGVRETQYF. Full variable domain (missing parts from reference TRBV29-1 and TRBJ2-5): SAVISQKPSRDICQRGTSLTIQCQVDSQVTMMFWYRQQPGQSLTLIATANQGSEATYESGFVIDKFPISRPNLTFSTLTVSNMSPEDSSIYLCSTRGGVRETQYFGPGTRLLVL.

DNA for the CDR3: TGTGCCAGTCCAGGACAGTTCGCGAACACCGGGGAGCTGTTTTTT. This gives the protein CASPGQFANTGELFF. The rearrangement uses TRBV19 and TRBJ2-2, with a possible D match to TRBD1 (6 bases). CDR1 LNHDA and CDR2 SQIVND come from the germline V gene (reference sequence). CDR3 size: 15 residues. V lost 8 bases to trimming and J lost 0 bases, with 13 bases between them.

CDR3 sequence reads: CASSEEGRGRTDTQYF. The DNA for the CDR3 is TGTGCCAGCAGTGAAGAGGGCAGGGGGCGAACAGATACGCAGTATTTT. J is TRBJ2-3 and V is TRBV6-1, with 8 bases identical to TRBD1. CDR1 and CDR2 from the germline V gene are MNHNS and SASEGT. The CDR3 totals 16 residues. Losses at the gene ends were 1 base for V and 3 bases for J; bases not matched to a gene: 6.

V usage is TRBV7-6 and J usage is TRBJ2-3; 12 positions match TRBD2. Trimming removed 1 base from V and 8 bases from J; junction bases left unmatched: 7. Germline CDR1 and CDR2: SGHVS and FNYEAQ. The CDR3 is made up of 16 amino acids. The CDR3: CASSLGLAGGQGTQYF. The CDR3 nucleotides are TGTGCCAGCAGCTTAGGGCTAGCGGGGGGGCAGGGTACGCAGTATTTT.

The gene calls are TRBV15 and TRBJ2-1; D possibly corresponds to TRBD2 (6 bases). Germline loops: CDR1 LNHNV, CDR2 YYDKDF (reference sequence). The CDR3 consists of 13 residues. V shed 0 bases and J shed 16 bases, with 16 bases lying between them. CDR3 DNA: TGTGCCACCAGCAGAGATCGGGAGACAAATCAATTCTTC. Its protein product is CATSRDRETNQFF.

This rearrangement joins TRBV6-5 to TRBJ2-1, with TRBD1 identical over 7 bases. The CDR3 contains 15 residues. Germline V gene sequence: CDR1 MNHEY, CDR2 SVGAGI. Trimming took 7 bases from V and 7 from J; bases not matched to a gene: 13. DNA of the CDR3: TGTGCCAGCACCCCTAGGGGACAGATTGGGAATGAGCAGTTCTTC. It specifies CASTPRGQIGNEQFF.

This chain joins TRBV6-5 and TRBJ2-1; 10 nucleotides align to TRBD1. Germline V gene data show CDR1 as MNHEY and CDR2 as SVGAGI. This CDR3 region has 15 residues. The ends lost 8 bases at V and 7 bases at J; junction bases unmatched: 11. CDR3 nucleotides: TGTGCCAGCCTACCGGGGGGGACAGGGGCAAATGAGCAGTTCTTC. Translating it yields CASLPGGTGANEQFF.